Presented here are 27 T cell receptor beta chains from one specimen sequenced in a study of T-cell memory formation after mild COVID-19. TCRdb fed the 5' RACE reads into MiXCR, producing one record per CDR3 protein. The sample holds about 290,000 distinct CDR3 sequences, about a sixth seen once. Material: PBMCs or a T cell subset sorted from them (not recorded which). These receptors were obtained from a man aged 18 to 30 who had mild COVID-19 (a few samples of this study predate the infection). Cell type and time point are not known.

The CDR3 spells CASSSTSGQTQYF. The CDR3 DNA reads TGTGCCAGCAGCTCCACTAGCGGGCAGACGCAGTATTTT. This chain joins TRBV7-9 and TRBJ2-3; TRBD2 agrees at 9 bases. The CDR3 totals 13 residues. The germline CDR1 and CDR2 sequences are SEHNR and FQNEAQ (reference sequence). With 4 bases clipped from V and 9 bases from J, the junction kept 5 bases outside the gene matches.

This clonotype was detected a few times. The rearrangement uses TRBV19 and TRBJ1-3; no definite D call. This CDR3 comprises 18 residues. CDR1 and CDR2 (germline): LNHDA, SQIVND (reference sequence). The V end was cut by 5 bases, the J end by 0 bases, with 20 bases between. The CDR3 here is CASSPGGRVPLSGNTIYF. For the CDR3, the DNA is TGTGCCAGTAGTCCCGGAGGACGGGTCCCTCTCTCTGGAAACACCATATATTTT.

At least ten counts were recorded for this clonotype. The gene calls are TRBV7-9 and TRBJ2-1; TRBD2 might be the D (7 bases). With 4 bases removed from V and 7 bases from J, the gap between germline ends came to 26 bases. The CDR3 spans 18 residues. Germline V CDR1 and CDR2: SEHNR, FQNEAQ (reference sequence). The CDR3 nucleotides are TGTGCCAGCAGCTACGAGGCGTGGGGGGGCGAAACTACGAATGAGCAGTTCTTC. This gives the protein CASSYEAWGGETTNEQFF.

The gene calls are TRBV7-2 and TRBJ1-5; D gene unclear. The CDR3 is made up of 12 amino acids. CDR1 SGHTA and CDR2 FQGNSA come from the germline V gene. Trimming took off 4 bases at V and 9 bases at J, with 10 bases between the two ends. This CDR3 reads CASSSHDGPQHF. The CDR3 DNA is TGTGCCAGCAGCTCCCACGATGGGCCCCAGCATTTT.

The table lists this clonotype with a few counts. This chain uses TRBV6-2 or TRBV6-3 with TRBJ1-2; no definite D call. Germline lookup yields CDR1 MNHEY and CDR2 SVGEGT. There are 13 residues in the CDR3. V was cut by 6 bases and J by 4 bases, with 12 bases left in between. The CDR3 DNA reads as TGTGCCAGCAGCCCACACCGCGTCTATGGCTACACCTTC. This sequence encodes CASSPHRVYGYTF.

Only a few counts were recorded for this clonotype. The genes are TRBV24-1 and TRBJ2-2; 10 nucleotides agree with TRBD1. The ends lost 6 bases at V and 5 bases at J; junction bases unmatched: 8. Germline CDR1 reads KGHDR; CDR2 reads SFDVKD. The CDR3 length is 16 residues. The CDR3 nucleotides read TGTGCCACCAGTTCTCGGGACAGGGGTTGGACCGGGGAGCTGTTTTTT. Residues: CATSSRDRGWTGELFF.

The chain combines TRBV29-1 with TRBJ2-5; 13 nucleotides agree with TRBD2. Trimming cost V 8 bases and J 5 bases; bases outside gene matches: 8. The germline V gene has CDR1 SQVTM and CDR2 ANQGSEA. This CDR3 has 14 residues. This CDR3 is CSPRLAGGKETQYF. The CDR3 nucleotides read TGCAGCCCCCGACTAGCGGGGGGAAAGGAGACCCAGTACTTC.

This clonotype was seen ten or more times. The CDR3 loop reads CAGTSSASSPLHF. As DNA, the CDR3 is TGTGCCGGCACAAGCAGCGCTAGTTCACCCCTCCACTTT. The genes are TRBV6-1 and TRBJ1-6; no firm D call. Trimming cost V 11 bases and J 9 bases, with 17 bases left between them. Germline V gene data show CDR1 as MNHNS and CDR2 as SASEGT. This CDR3 is built from 13 residues.

The chain recombines TRBV20-1 with TRBJ1-2, with D unresolved. Per germline, CDR1 DFQATT and CDR2 SNEGSKA (reference sequence). The CDR3 is 12 amino acids. V was shortened by 3 bases and J by 1 base, with 6 bases between the two germline ends. In DNA form, the CDR3 reads TGCAGTGCTAGTCCTGTTAACTATGGCTACACCTTC. Encoded protein: CSASPVNYGYTF.

This clonotype was counted only a few times. The V call is TRBV6-5, the J call TRBJ2-1; TRBD2 matches at 8 bases. This CDR3 has 15 amino acids. Looked up from germline, CDR1 is MNHEY and CDR2 is SVGAGI. The V and J ends lost 5 bases and 4 bases, in that order; junction bases with no gene match: 7. The CDR3 DNA reads as TGTGCCAGCAGTAATAGCGGGGTCGATTACAATGAGCAGTTCTTC. Its protein product is CASSNSGVDYNEQFF.

This clonotype has a handful of counts. The gene calls are TRBV10-3 and TRBJ2-1, with a possible D match to TRBD1 (6 bases). Germline V gene data show CDR1 as ENHRY and CDR2 as SYGVKD. The ends were cut back, 3 bases at V and 1 base at J, with 13 bases in the middle. CDR3 size: 16 residues. CDR3 amino acids: CAISDSAGDSYNEQFF. The CDR3 region has the DNA TGTGCCATCAGTGATTCCGCAGGGGATTCCTACAATGAGCAGTTCTTC.

The rearrangement joins TRBV10-3 to TRBJ1-2, with 8 bases aligning to TRBD1. Germline CDR1 is ENHRY and CDR2 is SYGVKD. Trimming cost V 11 bases and J 4 bases; bases outside gene matches: 9. CDR3 size: 13 residues. The CDR3 reads CAALDRAVYGYTF. The CDR3 DNA sequence: TGTGCCGCCCTGGACAGGGCGGTCTATGGCTACACCTTC.

The J gene is TRBJ1-2, the V gene TRBV27; TRBD1 agrees at 7 bases. Per germline, CDR1 MNHEY and CDR2 SMNVEV (reference sequence). J lost 4 bases, V lost 4 bases, and 18 bases had no gene match. The CDR3 is 18 amino acids. The CDR3 here is CASSYLLEGTANFYGYTF. CDR3 nucleotide sequence: TGTGCCAGCAGTTACTTACTTGAAGGGACAGCTAACTTCTATGGCTACACCTTC.

The chain uses TRBV20-1 and TRBJ2-2; tentative D call: TRBD2 (7 bases). V was pared by 0 bases and J by 6 bases, with 14 bases between. The CDR3 has 15 amino acids. The germline V gene has CDR1 DFQATT and CDR2 SNEGSKA (reference sequence). The DNA for the CDR3 is TGCAGTGCTAGAGAGGGGGGGGGCCCTCCCGGGGAGCTGTTTTTT. Translated: CSAREGGGPPGELFF.

The chain recombines TRBV6-2 or TRBV6-3 with TRBJ2-1, with 11 bases lining up with TRBD2. The germline V gene encodes CDR1 MNHEY and CDR2 SVGEGT. This CDR3 has 13 amino acids. V lost 8 bases and J lost 7; bases outside the gene matches: 4. CDR3 in amino acids: CASRLAGRNEQFF. The CDR3 DNA reads as TGTGCCAGCCGACTAGCGGGGCGAAATGAGCAGTTCTTC.

V is TRBV5-4 and J is TRBJ2-1; possible D gene TRBD1, 5 bases. Germline V lookup: CDR1 SGHNT, CDR2 YYREEE (reference sequence). The CDR3 loop spans 15 amino acids. V shed 2 bases and J shed 2 bases, with 11 bases lying between them. The CDR3 DNA reads TGTGCCAGCAGCTTAGGGGTCAGGCCCTACAATGAGCAGTTCTTC. It specifies CASSLGVRPYNEQFF. Full variable domain (remainder filled in from reference TRBV5-4 and TRBJ2-1): ETGVTQSPTHLIKTRGQQVTLRCSSQSGHNTVSWYQQALGQGPQFIFQYYREEENGRGNFPPRFSGLQFPNYSSELNVNALELDDSALYLCASSLGVRPYNEQFFGPGTRLTVL.

This clonotype has a handful of counts. This rearrangement joins TRBV24-1 to TRBJ2-1; the match to TRBD1 covers 10 bases. V lost 0 bases to trimming and J lost 0 bases; unmatched junction nucleotides: 4. Germline values: CDR1 KGHDR, CDR2 SFDVKD. The CDR3 has 18 residues. The CDR3 DNA reads as TGTGCCACCAGTGATTTGGGGGGACAGGGGAGCTCCTACAATGAGCAGTTCTTC. Its protein product is CATSDLGGQGSSYNEQFF.

This sequence joins TRBV11-1 and TRBJ2-5, with D uncertain. V dropped 1 base and J dropped 3 bases, with 6 bases sitting between them. The CDR3 is made up of 13 amino acids. The germline gives CDR1 SGHAT, CDR2 FQDESV (reference sequence). CDR3 DNA: TGTGCCAGCAGCTTAGGGCCTGAAGAGACCCAGTACTTC. Its protein is CASSLGPEETQYF.

V usage is TRBV4-3 and J usage is TRBJ1-1; tentative D call: TRBD1 (6 bases). The CDR3 has 15 amino acids. The V and J ends lost 1 base and 2 bases respectively, with 11 bases between them. The germline V gene has CDR1 LGHNA and CDR2 YSLEER. CDR3 bases: TGCGCCAGCAGCCAAGTTTTACAGGGTAACACTGAAGCTTTCTTT. Its translation: CASSQVLQGNTEAFF.

This clonotype was counted between two and nine times. The V gene is TRBV28, the J gene TRBJ1-5; D gene ambiguous. CDR3 length: 12 residues. The V gene's germline CDR1 is MDHEN and CDR2 SYDVKM. Trimming shortened V by 6 bases and J by 6 bases, and 9 bases separated the two germline ends. CDR3 in DNA: TGTGCCAGCAGCCTATGGTCTCAGCCCCAGCATTTT. Translated: CASSLWSQPQHF.

About this clonotype: A much larger clone differs from this one at a single base, so this may be a read error. The J gene is TRBJ2-2, the V gene TRBV9; no reliable D call. The V gene's germline CDR1 is SGDLS and CDR2 YYNGEE. V lost 4 bases and J lost 3, with 4 bases in between. There are 12 residues in the CDR3. The CDR3 loop is CASSSHTGELFF. The CDR3 DNA reads TGTGCCAGCAGCTCTCACACCGGGGAGCTGTTTTTT.

The rearrangement uses TRBV2 and TRBJ2-2; D is possibly TRBD2 (6 bases). The CDR3 covers 13 residues. The V end lost 6 bases, the J end lost 6 bases, and 11 bases lay between the germline ends. Per the germline V gene, CDR1 is SNHLY and CDR2 is FYNNEI. The CDR3 DNA reads TGTGCCAGCAGCCCGGGGGTCCCCGGGGAGCTGTTTTTT. Its translation is CASSPGVPGELFF.

This clonotype was seen a few times. The rearrangement links TRBV12-3 or TRBV12-4 to TRBJ1-1; tentatively, D is TRBD1 (6 bases). This CDR3 has 14 amino acids. With 3 bases removed from V and 2 bases from J, the gap between germline ends came to 10 bases. As DNA, the CDR3 is TGTGCCAGCAGTTTTCGGGGGGCAAACACTGAAGCTTTCTTT. This encodes CASSFRGANTEAFF.

The sample holds many counts of this clonotype. The J gene is TRBJ2-1, the V gene TRBV12-3 or TRBV12-4, with D possibly being TRBD1 (7 bases). The CDR3 has 15 residues. V lost 6 bases to trimming and J lost 8 bases, with 20 bases between them. CDR3 bases: TGTGCCAGCAGGCCCGTGACCCAGGGGGGCTATGAGCAGTTCTTC. This sequence encodes CASRPVTQGGYEQFF.

This clonotype occurred a few times. The chain couples TRBV29-1 to TRBJ2-3, with unresolved D. Germline values: CDR1 SQVTM, CDR2 ANQGSEA. V lost 5 bases and J 2 bases, leaving 11 bases between the germline ends. The CDR3 extends over 13 amino acids. This chain's CDR3 is CSVCHRFTDTQYF. In DNA form, the CDR3 reads TGCAGCGTTTGTCACCGATTCACAGATACGCAGTATTTT.

This clonotype was observed a few times. The J gene is TRBJ2-7, the V gene TRBV18, with 12 positions matching TRBD1. The CDR3 is 17 residues long. Germline assignment: CDR1 KGHSH and CDR2 LQKENI. Trimming cost V 3 bases and J 4 bases; bases outside gene matches: 10. DNA of the CDR3: TGTGCCAGCTCACCCCCGGGACAGGGGGCGTATCATTACGAGCAGTACTTC. It yields the protein CASSPPGQGAYHYEQYF.

This clonotype appeared a few times. The rearrangement joins TRBV18 to TRBJ2-7; TRBD1 matches at 8 bases. This CDR3 is 17 amino acids long. CDR1 is KGHSH, CDR2 LQKENI, per germline. Trimming at V came to 1 base and at J to 2 bases, leaving 10 bases not matched to a gene. As DNA, the CDR3 is TGTGCCAGCTCACCACAGACTCCCGGGACAGGCACCTACGAGCAGTACTTC. It encodes CASSPQTPGTGTYEQYF.